This note documents a single TCR beta chain sequence. Cycle 7 day 1, cycle 4 day 1, and baseline were the timepoints at which blood was sampled. Libraries were prepared by immunoSEQ multiplex PCR; TCRdb keeps only in-frame clonotypes and omits some of them. The table lists roughly 27,000 clones, over 75% of them singletons, with 48% in the top ten. The CDR3 is made up of 12 amino acids. From germline, CDR1 is MNHEY and CDR2 SMNVEV (reference sequence). Trimming removed 2 bases at V and 5 bases at J, with 5 bases between. This record belongs to a study of OX40 agonist ivuxolimab in advanced cancers. Across the whole study: While on treatment, patients had intravenous ivuxolimab at 0.01 to 10 mg/kg every 2 weeks. Those enrolled were 80% to 85% male, with a mean age of around 58 years and ages from roughly 23 to 80. A history of anti-PD-1, anti-PD-L1 or anti-CTLA-4 therapy was acceptable, and about 37% had some.

This TCR was sampled from an adult with an advanced solid tumor such as melanoma, head and neck, liver or kidney cancer. The chain carries TRBV27 and TRBJ2-3; D unresolved. Sequencing was performed on CD4+ or CD8+ T cells sorted from blood, taken in a trial of the OX40 agonist ivuxolimab. CDR3 bases: TGTGCCAGCAGTTTAGTAGGAGATACGCAGTATTTT. It encodes CASSLVGDTQYF.